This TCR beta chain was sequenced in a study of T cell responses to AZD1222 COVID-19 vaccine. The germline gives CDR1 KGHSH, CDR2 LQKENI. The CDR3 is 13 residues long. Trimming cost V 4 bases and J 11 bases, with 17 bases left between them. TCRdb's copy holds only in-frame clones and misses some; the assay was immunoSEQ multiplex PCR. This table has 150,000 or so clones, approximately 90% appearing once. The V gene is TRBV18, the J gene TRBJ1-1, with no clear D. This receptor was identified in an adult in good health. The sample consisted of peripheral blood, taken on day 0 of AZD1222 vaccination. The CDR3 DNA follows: TGTGCCAGCTCACGACGGACGATCGTTGACGCTTTCTTT. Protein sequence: CASSRRTIVDAFF.